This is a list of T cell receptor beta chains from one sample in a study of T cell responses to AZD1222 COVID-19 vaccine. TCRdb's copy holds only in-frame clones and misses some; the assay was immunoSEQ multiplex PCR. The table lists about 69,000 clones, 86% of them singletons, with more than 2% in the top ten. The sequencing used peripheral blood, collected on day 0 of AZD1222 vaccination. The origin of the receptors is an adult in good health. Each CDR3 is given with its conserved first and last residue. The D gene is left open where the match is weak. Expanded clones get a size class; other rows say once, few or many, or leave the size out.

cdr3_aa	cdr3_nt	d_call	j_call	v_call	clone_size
CASSLGQGFYEQYF	TGTGCCAGCAGCTTGGGACAGGGATTTTACGAGCAGTACTTC	TRBD1	TRBJ2-7	TRBV5-4	few
CASSEGWQETQYF	TGTGCCAGCAGTGAAGGCTGGCAAGAGACCCAGTACTTC	.	TRBJ2-5	TRBV2	.
CASSPPGLEGTGELFF	TGCGCCAGCAGTCCGCCGGGACTAGAAGGGACCGGGGAGCTGTTTTTT	TRBD2	TRBJ2-2	TRBV5-1	once
CASSRNTKGLGEKLFF	TGTGCCAGCAGCCGTAACACAAAGGGGCTGGGAGAAAAACTGTTTTTT	.	TRBJ1-4	TRBV7-6	.
CASSLTAWDGYTF	TGTGCCAGCAGCTTGACCGCCTGGGATGGCTACACCTTC	.	TRBJ1-2	TRBV7-8	.
CASSGSGTVIWRSSYNEQFF	TGTGCCAGCAGCGGTAGCGGGACCGTCATATGGAGAAGCTCCTACAATGAGCAGTTCTTC	TRBD2	TRBJ2-1	TRBV7-8	.
CASSELSALSYEQYF	TGTGCCAGCAGTGAACTATCCGCCCTCTCCTACGAGCAGTACTTC	.	TRBJ2-7	TRBV2	.
CATSDRFGETQYF	TGTGCCACCAGTGATAGATTTGGGGAGACCCAGTACTTC	.	TRBJ2-5	TRBV24-1	.
CAISPGPKINEQFF	TGTGCCATCAGTCCGGGGCCTAAAATCAATGAGCAGTTCTTC	.	TRBJ2-1	TRBV10-3	.
CASTHTGEAFF	TGTGCCAGCACCCATACCGGGGAAGCTTTCTTT	.	TRBJ1-1	TRBV7-8	.
CAISEAGDNSPLHF	TGTGCCATCAGTGAGGCAGGGGACAATTCACCCCTCCACTTT	.	TRBJ1-6	TRBV10-3	.
CASSQVSGRGSYEQYF	TGTGCCAGCAGCCAAGTCTCGGGGAGAGGCTCCTACGAGCAGTACTTC	.	TRBJ2-7	TRBV3-1/TRBV3-2	.
CASSAQGLNTEAFF	TGTGCCAGCAGCGCACAGGGGTTGAACACTGAAGCTTTCTTT	TRBD1	TRBJ1-1	TRBV7-6	once
CASSLGLNNSPLHF	TGTGCCAGCAGCTTGGGACTGAATAATTCACCCCTCCACTTT	.	TRBJ1-6	TRBV7-2	once
CASSQSPANSPYEQYF	TGTGCCAGCAGCCAATCGCCAGCAAATTCACCCTACGAGCAGTACTTC	.	TRBJ2-7	TRBV16	.
CASRRASGNTIYF	TGTGCCAGTCGGCGGGCCTCTGGAAACACCATATATTTT	.	TRBJ1-3	TRBV7-2	.
CASSVQSSGASAGYTQYF	TGTGCCAGCAGCGTACAATCTAGCGGGGCCTCCGCTGGGTATACGCAGTATTTT	TRBD2	TRBJ2-3	TRBV9	.
CASGLAGEYEQYF	TGTGCCAGTGGACTAGCGGGGGAATACGAGCAGTACTTC	TRBD2	TRBJ2-7	TRBV19	.
CAGPNRVTNTEAFF	TGTGCCGGACCAAACAGGGTGACGAACACTGAAGCTTTCTTT	.	TRBJ1-1	TRBV30	.
CAWSPNLRTMRPPGEKLFF	TGTGCCTGGAGTCCCAACCTTAGGACCATGAGGCCCCCGGGGGAAAAACTGTTTTTT	.	TRBJ1-4	TRBV30	once
CASSHGPLTWRSYNEQFF	TGTGCCAGCAGCCACGGACCACTAACCTGGCGCTCCTACAATGAGCAGTTCTTC	.	TRBJ2-1	TRBV3-1/TRBV3-2	.
CASSYAPGPSGNTIYF	TGTGCCAGCAGTTACGCACCGGGACCCTCTGGAAACACCATATATTTT	.	TRBJ1-3	TRBV28	.
CASSFFGVGRETQYF	TGCGCCAGCAGCTTCTTCGGGGTGGGTCGAGAGACCCAGTACTTC	.	TRBJ2-5	TRBV5-1	.
CASSGTGTGSFFSGNTIYF	TGTGCCAGCAGCGGAACCGGGACAGGGTCTTTCTTCTCTGGAAACACCATATATTTT	TRBD1	TRBJ1-3	TRBV7-9	.
CASSLTASTDTQYF	TGTGCCAGCAGCTTGACAGCCTCGACAGATACGCAGTATTTT	.	TRBJ2-3	TRBV7-9	.
CASSSPQTGGRDTQYF	TGTGCCAGCAGTTCCCCTCAAACAGGGGGTAGGGATACGCAGTATTTT	TRBD1	TRBJ2-3	TRBV27	.
CASSIGSLAYNEQFF	TGTGCCAGTAGTATTGGCTCCTTGGCCTACAATGAGCAGTTCTTC	.	TRBJ2-1	TRBV19	.
CAIRTGPRQPQHF	TGTGCCATCAGAACCGGGCCGCGGCAGCCCCAGCATTTT	.	TRBJ1-5	TRBV10-3	.
CASTRSRYNSPLHF	TGTGCCAGCACCCGGTCGCGCTATAATTCACCCCTCCACTTT	.	TRBJ1-6	TRBV6-5	.
CASSLKGVGQPQHF	TGTGCCAGCAGCTTAAAGGGGGTCGGGCAGCCCCAGCATTTT	.	TRBJ1-5	TRBV7-8	.
CASRQGAGGANVLTF	TGTGCCAGCAGACAGGGGGCTGGAGGGGCCAACGTCCTGACTTTC	TRBD1	TRBJ2-6	TRBV6-5	.
CASNIIGRTGAREQYF	TGTGCCAGCAACATAATTGGTAGGACAGGGGCTAGAGAGCAGTACTTC	TRBD1	TRBJ2-7	TRBV5-6	few
CASRGDSYYEQYF	TGTGCCAGCAGAGGTGACAGTTACTACGAGCAGTACTTC	.	TRBJ2-7	TRBV6-5	.
CASSPTGDEQFF	TGTGCCAGCTCACCTACGGGGGATGAGCAGTTCTTC	.	TRBJ2-1	TRBV18	.
CASSQPRTRGQETQYF	TGTGCCAGCAGCCAACCACGAACAAGGGGGCAAGAGACCCAGTACTTC	.	TRBJ2-5	TRBV3-1/TRBV3-2	.
CASSVAGLAGDNEQYF	TGTGCCAGCAGCGTAGCCGGACTAGCGGGAGACAACGAGCAGTACTTC	TRBD2	TRBJ2-7	TRBV9	few
CATRFGGEETQYF	TGTGCCACCCGCTTCGGGGGGGAAGAGACCCAGTACTTC	TRBD2	TRBJ2-5	TRBV15	.
CASSQDSSGSTEAFF	TGTGCCAGCAGCCAAGACTCGAGCGGCTCCACTGAAGCTTTCTTT	.	TRBJ1-1	TRBV3-1/TRBV3-2	once
CASSSSGSPTNTEAFF	TGTGCCAGCAGTTCCTCCGGGTCCCCCACTAACACTGAAGCTTTCTTT	.	TRBJ1-1	TRBV7-2	.
CASGTDFYGYTF	TGTGCTAGTGGGACAGACTTCTATGGCTACACCTTC	.	TRBJ1-2	TRBV12-5	.
CASSQRGPGTDTQYF	TGCGCCAGCAGCCAAAGGGGGCCTGGCACAGATACGCAGTATTTT	TRBD1	TRBJ2-3	TRBV4-1	once
CAISETSANTGELFF	TGTGCCATCAGTGAGACCTCCGCGAACACCGGGGAGCTGTTTTTT	.	TRBJ2-2	TRBV10-3	few
CASSLAGTSTDTQYF	TGCGCCAGCAGCTTGGCCGGCACTAGCACAGATACGCAGTATTTT	.	TRBJ2-3	TRBV5-1	.
CASSPGQLNTEAFF	TGTGCCAGCAGCCCTGGACAGCTTAACACTGAAGCTTTCTTT	.	TRBJ1-1	TRBV4-2	.
CAWSEGTAGNTIYF	TGTGCCTGGAGTGAAGGGACAGCAGGAAACACCATATATTTT	TRBD1	TRBJ1-3	TRBV30	.
CASSIGSSEGYTF	TGTGCCAGTAGTATAGGTTCCAGCGAGGGCTACACCTTC	.	TRBJ1-2	TRBV19	.
CASPHPRGSYNEQFF	TGTGCCAGCCCACATCCCAGGGGCTCCTACAATGAGCAGTTCTTC	.	TRBJ2-1	TRBV18	.
CASSSTRMETQYF	TGTGCCAGCAGCTCAACTAGGATGGAGACCCAGTACTTC	.	TRBJ2-5	TRBV5-4	once
CASSFPDRANGYTF	TGTGCCAGCAGTTTCCCCGACAGGGCAAATGGCTACACCTTC	TRBD1	TRBJ1-2	TRBV28	.
CASGMVPGANVLTF	TGTGCCAGCGGTATGGTACCCGGGGCCAACGTCCTGACTTTC	.	TRBJ2-6	TRBV27	.
CASSDQGSPNQPQHF	TGCGCCAGCAGCGACCAGGGGAGTCCAAATCAGCCCCAGCATTTT	.	TRBJ1-5	TRBV5-1	.
CASSLAGRGSGYTF	TGTGCCAGCAGCTTAGCAGGGAGGGGGAGCGGCTACACCTTC	.	TRBJ1-2	TRBV13	.
CASSRLDRAKNIQYF	TGTGCCAGCAGCCGTCTGGACAGAGCCAAAAACATTCAGTACTTC	.	TRBJ2-4	TRBV28	.
CASSLSARQTGVEQFF	TGCGCCAGCAGCTTATCCGCCAGGCAAACCGGGGTGGAGCAGTTCTTC	.	TRBJ2-1	TRBV5-1	.
CASSEPIRRLPDEQYF	TGCGCCAGCAGTGAGCCGATCAGGCGCCTCCCCGACGAGCAGTACTTC	.	TRBJ2-7	TRBV10-2	.
CATTTGTGVGNEQFF	TGTGCCACCACCACCGGGACAGGGGTGGGGAATGAGCAGTTCTTC	TRBD1	TRBJ2-1	TRBV24-1	.
CASSFPAGSTDTQYF	TGTGCCAGCAGTTTCCCCGCGGGTAGCACAGATACGCAGTATTTT	.	TRBJ2-3	TRBV27	.
CASSIPGENYGYTF	TGCGCCAGCAGCATTCCAGGGGAGAACTATGGCTACACCTTC	.	TRBJ1-2	TRBV5-1	.
CASSTRTGDNSPLHF	TGTGCCAGTAGTACTCGGACAGGGGACAATTCACCCCTCCACTTT	TRBD1	TRBJ1-6	TRBV19	.